This is a list of T cell receptor beta chains from one sample in a study of blood T cell repertoires in COVID-19. Some clones are missing from TCRdb's copy, which holds only in-frame ones; the method was immunoSEQ multiplex PCR. Among a few hundred thousand clones listed, 80% to 85% were seen once. The sample was PBMCs or T cells enriched from blood (not recorded which). These receptors were obtained from a woman in her 50s who had recovered from COVID-19. Both conserved end residues are trimmed from each CDR3. The order of the fields is J gene, V gene, CDR3 protein.

J: TRBJ1-6
V: TRBV7-8
CDR3: ASRLDRASNSPLH

J: TRBJ1-2
V: TRBV10-3
CDR3: ATGQDGYT

J: TRBJ1-4
V: TRBV4-2
CDR3: ASSQGQGASEKLF

J: TRBJ1-4
V: TRBV4-3
CDR3: ASRLDRGVGKLF

J: TRBJ2-3
V: TRBV5-1
CDR3: ASSSLVAGGPRDTQY

J: TRBJ1-2
V: TRBV2
CDR3: ASSLDSNYGYT

J: TRBJ1-2
V: TRBV6-5
CDR3: AGGIANYGYT

J: TRBJ2-7
V: TRBV27
CDR3: ASSLMGRVPDEQY

J: TRBJ2-7
V: TRBV9
CDR3: ASSTGQSYEQY

J: TRBJ1-1
V: TRBV5-1
CDR3: ASSFEENTEAF

J: TRBJ1-2
V: TRBV29-1
CDR3: SVEWQGYGYT

J: TRBJ1-1
V: TRBV7-2
CDR3: ASSLGQFTEAF

J: TRBJ1-4
V: TRBV6-5
CDR3: ASSPGTGTEKLF

J: TRBJ2-7
V: TRBV27
CDR3: ASSSGTSRYEQY

J: TRBJ1-3
V: TRBV7-6
CDR3: ASSPLVDRDGNTIY

J: TRBJ2-3
V: TRBV6-1
CDR3: ASSALPSGDRTSTDTQY

J: TRBJ1-3
V: TRBV12-3/TRBV12-4
CDR3: ASSLPPLTIY

J: TRBJ1-1
V: TRBV6-5
CDR3: ASSLGGNTEAF

J: TRBJ1-2
V: TRBV5-4
CDR3: ASSRGHSYGYT

J: TRBJ2-1
V: TRBV2
CDR3: ASSEGLAGNEQF

J: TRBJ2-2
V: TRBV7-6
CDR3: ASSPISYRGAGELF

J: TRBJ1-5
V: TRBV27
CDR3: ASSHRGYNQPQH

J: TRBJ1-5
V: TRBV30
CDR3: AWSTVGSNQPQH

J: TRBJ2-5
V: TRBV5-1
CDR3: ASSPGTPRGTQY

J: TRBJ2-3
V: TRBV20-1
CDR3: SASSLLGGEGDTQY

J: TRBJ2-3
V: TRBV7-8
CDR3: ASSSAGGSYNTQY

J: TRBJ2-1
V: TRBV7-3
CDR3: ASSLLAGGYNEQF

J: TRBJ2-6
V: TRBV28
CDR3: ASSFTIRGSGANVLT

J: TRBJ2-1
V: TRBV6-6
CDR3: ASTSGSSYNEQF

J: TRBJ1-4
V: TRBV19
CDR3: ASREFETTNEKLF

J: TRBJ2-1
V: TRBV19
CDR3: ASSRLGTSGIYNEQF

J: TRBJ1-5
V: TRBV2
CDR3: ASSDPRGDQPQH

J: TRBJ2-7
V: TRBV18
CDR3: ASSPNGDTYEQY

J: TRBJ2-1
V: TRBV5-1
CDR3: ASMGLLNGNEQF

J: TRBJ2-1
V: TRBV6-5
CDR3: ASSRLEEQF

J: TRBJ2-5
V: TRBV7-2
CDR3: ASLLAGGSETQY

J: TRBJ2-3
V: TRBV11-3
CDR3: ASSLGTSTDTQY

J: TRBJ1-2
V: TRBV9
CDR3: ASSAGTQAYGYT

J: TRBJ1-2
V: TRBV4-2
CDR3: ASSQEDWSYGYT

J: TRBJ2-1
V: TRBV19
CDR3: ASSMGDRAHVNEQF

J: TRBJ2-3
V: TRBV5-1
CDR3: ASSWTGGTDTQY

J: TRBJ1-2
V: TRBV6-2/TRBV6-3
CDR3: ASSSLVGLDYGYT

J: TRBJ2-1
V: TRBV4-2
CDR3: ASSAGTSGSVYNEQF

J: TRBJ1-5
V: TRBV5-1
CDR3: ASSLSDSRNQPQH

J: TRBJ1-3
V: TRBV4-1
CDR3: ASSHDGDRGRNTIY

J: TRBJ1-2
V: TRBV19
CDR3: ASSITGNYGYT

J: TRBJ2-5
V: TRBV19
CDR3: ASSGTSGRAETQY

J: TRBJ1-1
V: TRBV29-1
CDR3: SVRNTEAF

J: TRBJ1-3
V: TRBV27
CDR3: ASSLVSGNTIY

J: TRBJ1-5
V: TRBV19
CDR3: ASSNPAGRQPQH

J: TRBJ1-1
V: TRBV5-1
CDR3: ASSLEGEYYTEAF

J: TRBJ1-2
V: TRBV6-5
CDR3: ASSGGQGDGYT

J: TRBJ1-4
V: TRBV30
CDR3: AGGGSNEKLF

J: TRBJ2-3
V: TRBV4-2
CDR3: ASSQAPPDTQY

J: TRBJ2-7
V: TRBV7-9
CDR3: ASSLSDSPSPKYYEQY